This TCR beta chain appears in the sequencing data of a study of identical twins. Findings and caveats of the study: Findings depended on cross-sectional statistics rather than tracking the same donors. Invariant MAIT and iNKT cells may have partly biased zero-insertion analyses. Out-of-frame alpha sequences common to twins were enriched for low generation probability.

The CDR3 spans 13 residues. With V trimmed by 5 bases and J by 2 bases, 4 bases remained unmatched. The germline V gene has CDR1 SQVTM and CDR2 ANQGSEA. TCRdb itself ran the 5' RACE reads through MiXCR, one entry per CDR3 protein. The sample carries under 450,000 distinct CDR3 sequences, approximately 18% recorded once. This clonotype has a handful of counts. Its antigen is currently unknown. The clonotype originates from a man aged 50-60 years in good health. The chain carries TRBV29-1 and TRBJ1-2; 8 positions agree with TRBD1. The sample was naive T cells sorted from blood. CDR3 residues: CSVLTGDNYGYTF. Here the CDR3 DNA reads TGCAGCGTTTTGACAGGGGACAACTATGGCTACACCTTC.